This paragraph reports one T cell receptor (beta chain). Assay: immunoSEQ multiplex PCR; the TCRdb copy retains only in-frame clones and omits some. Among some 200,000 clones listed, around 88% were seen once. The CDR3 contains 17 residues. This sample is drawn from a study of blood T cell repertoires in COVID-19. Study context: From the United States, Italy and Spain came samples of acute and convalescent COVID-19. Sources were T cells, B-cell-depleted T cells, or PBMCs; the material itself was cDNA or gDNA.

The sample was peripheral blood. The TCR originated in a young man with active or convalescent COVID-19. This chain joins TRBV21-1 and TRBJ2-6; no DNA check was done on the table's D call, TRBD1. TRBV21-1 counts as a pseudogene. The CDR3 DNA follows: TGTGCCAGCAGCAAAGAAGCAGGGTGTGGTGGGGCCAACGTCCTGACTTTC. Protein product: CASSKEAGCGGANVLTF.